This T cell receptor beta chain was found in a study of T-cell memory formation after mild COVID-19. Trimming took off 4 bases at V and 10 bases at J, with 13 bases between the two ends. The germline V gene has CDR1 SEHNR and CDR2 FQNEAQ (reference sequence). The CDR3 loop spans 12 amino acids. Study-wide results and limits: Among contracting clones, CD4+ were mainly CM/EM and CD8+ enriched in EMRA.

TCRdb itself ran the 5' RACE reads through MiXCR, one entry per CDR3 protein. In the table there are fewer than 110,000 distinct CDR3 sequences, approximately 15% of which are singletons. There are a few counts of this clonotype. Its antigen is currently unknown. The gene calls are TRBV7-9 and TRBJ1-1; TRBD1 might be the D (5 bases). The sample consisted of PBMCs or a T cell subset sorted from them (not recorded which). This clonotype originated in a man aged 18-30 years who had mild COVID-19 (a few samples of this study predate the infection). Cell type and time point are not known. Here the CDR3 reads CASSSQGSGAFF. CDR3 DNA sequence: TGTGCCAGCAGCTCGCAGGGATCGGGAGCTTTCTTT.